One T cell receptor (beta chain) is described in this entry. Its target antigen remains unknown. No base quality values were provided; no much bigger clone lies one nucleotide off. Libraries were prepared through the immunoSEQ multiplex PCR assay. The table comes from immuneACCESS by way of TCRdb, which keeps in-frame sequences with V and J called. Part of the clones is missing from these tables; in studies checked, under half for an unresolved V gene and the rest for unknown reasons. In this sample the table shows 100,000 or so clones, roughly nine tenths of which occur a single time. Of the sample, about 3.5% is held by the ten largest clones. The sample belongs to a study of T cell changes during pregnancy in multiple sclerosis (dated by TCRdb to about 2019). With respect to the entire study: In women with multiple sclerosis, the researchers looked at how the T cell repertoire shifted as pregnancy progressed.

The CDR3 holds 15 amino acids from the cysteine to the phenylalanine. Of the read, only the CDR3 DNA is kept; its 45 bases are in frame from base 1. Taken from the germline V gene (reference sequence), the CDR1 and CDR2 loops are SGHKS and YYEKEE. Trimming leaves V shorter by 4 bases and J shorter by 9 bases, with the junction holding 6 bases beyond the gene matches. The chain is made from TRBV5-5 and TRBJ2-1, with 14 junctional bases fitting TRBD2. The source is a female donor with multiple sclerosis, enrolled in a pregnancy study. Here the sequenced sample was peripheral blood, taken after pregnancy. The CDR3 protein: CASSMTSGGAIEQFF. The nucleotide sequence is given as TGTGCCAGCAGCATGACTAGCGGGGGGGCCATTGAGCAGTTCTTC.